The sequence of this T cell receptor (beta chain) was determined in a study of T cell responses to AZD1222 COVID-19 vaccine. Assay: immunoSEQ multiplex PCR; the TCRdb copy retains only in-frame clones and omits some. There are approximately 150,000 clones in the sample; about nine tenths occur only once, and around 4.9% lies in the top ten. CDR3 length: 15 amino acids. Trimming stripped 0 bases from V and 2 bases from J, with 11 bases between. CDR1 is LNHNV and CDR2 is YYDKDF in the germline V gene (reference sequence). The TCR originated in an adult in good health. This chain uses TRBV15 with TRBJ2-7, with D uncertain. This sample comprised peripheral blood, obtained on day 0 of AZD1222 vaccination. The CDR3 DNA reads TGTGCCACCAGCAGAGATTATGGAGAGACCTACGAGCAGTACTTC. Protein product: CATSRDYGETYEQYF.